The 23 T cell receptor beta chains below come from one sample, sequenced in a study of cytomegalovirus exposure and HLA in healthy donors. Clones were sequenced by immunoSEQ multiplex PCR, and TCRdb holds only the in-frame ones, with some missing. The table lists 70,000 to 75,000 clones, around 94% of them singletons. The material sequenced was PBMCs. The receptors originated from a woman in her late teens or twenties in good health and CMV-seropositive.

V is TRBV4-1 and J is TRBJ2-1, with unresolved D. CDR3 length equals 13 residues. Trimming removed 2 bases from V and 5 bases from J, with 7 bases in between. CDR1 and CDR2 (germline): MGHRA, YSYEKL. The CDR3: CASSQSLNNEQFF. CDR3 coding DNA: TGCGCCAGCAGCCAAAGCCTTAACAATGAGCAGTTCTTC.

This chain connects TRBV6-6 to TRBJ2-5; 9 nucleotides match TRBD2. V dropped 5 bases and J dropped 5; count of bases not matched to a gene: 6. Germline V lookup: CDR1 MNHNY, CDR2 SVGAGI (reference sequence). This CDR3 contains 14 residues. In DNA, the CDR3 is TGTGCCAGCAGTCCTAGCGGGGACTGGGAGACCCAGTACTTC. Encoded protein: CASSPSGDWETQYF.

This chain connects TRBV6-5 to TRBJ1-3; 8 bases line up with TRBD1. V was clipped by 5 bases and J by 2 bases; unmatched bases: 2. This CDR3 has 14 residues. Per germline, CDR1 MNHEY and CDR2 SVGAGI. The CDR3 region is CASSLTGAGNTIYF. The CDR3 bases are TGTGCCAGCAGTCTGACAGGGGCTGGAAACACCATATATTTT.

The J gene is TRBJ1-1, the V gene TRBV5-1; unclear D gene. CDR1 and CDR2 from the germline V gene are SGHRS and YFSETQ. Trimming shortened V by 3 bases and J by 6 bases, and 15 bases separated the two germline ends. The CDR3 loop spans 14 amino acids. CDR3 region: CASSYGGAVPEAFF. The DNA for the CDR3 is TGCGCCAGCAGCTATGGAGGTGCCGTGCCTGAAGCTTTCTTT.

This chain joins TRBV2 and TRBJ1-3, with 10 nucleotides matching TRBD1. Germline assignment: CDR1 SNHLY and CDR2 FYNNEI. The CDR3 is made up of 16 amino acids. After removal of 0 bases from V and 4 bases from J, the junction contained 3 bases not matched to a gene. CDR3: CASSEAGQGIGNTIYF. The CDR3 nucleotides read TGTGCCAGCAGTGAAGCGGGACAGGGGATCGGAAACACCATATATTTT.

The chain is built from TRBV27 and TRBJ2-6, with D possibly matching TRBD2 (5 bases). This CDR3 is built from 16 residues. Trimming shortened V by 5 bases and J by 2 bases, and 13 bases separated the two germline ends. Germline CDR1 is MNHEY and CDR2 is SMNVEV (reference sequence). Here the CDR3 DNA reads TGTGCCAGCAGTCCCCACACTAGAACTGGGGCCAACGTCCTGACTTTC. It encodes CASSPHTRTGANVLTF.

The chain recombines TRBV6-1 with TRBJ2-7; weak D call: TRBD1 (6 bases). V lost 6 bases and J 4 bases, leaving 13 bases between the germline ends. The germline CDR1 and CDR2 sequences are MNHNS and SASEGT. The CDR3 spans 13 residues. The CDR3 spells CASSRDTLYEQYF. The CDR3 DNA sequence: TGTGCCAGCAGCCGGGACACACTTTACGAGCAGTACTTC.

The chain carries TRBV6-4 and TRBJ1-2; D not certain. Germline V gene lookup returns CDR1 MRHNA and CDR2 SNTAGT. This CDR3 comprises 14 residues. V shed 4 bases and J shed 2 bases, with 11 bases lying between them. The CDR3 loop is CASSASGRNYGYTF. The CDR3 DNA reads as TGTGCCAGCAGTGCTAGCGGACGGAACTATGGCTACACCTTC.

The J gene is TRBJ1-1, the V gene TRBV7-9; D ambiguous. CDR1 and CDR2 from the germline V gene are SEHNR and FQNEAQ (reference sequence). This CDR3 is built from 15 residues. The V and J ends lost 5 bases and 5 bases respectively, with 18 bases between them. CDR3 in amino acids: CASSPPTLGLTEAFF. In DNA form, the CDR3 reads TGTGCCAGCAGCCCCCCCACTCTAGGCCTGACTGAAGCTTTCTTT.

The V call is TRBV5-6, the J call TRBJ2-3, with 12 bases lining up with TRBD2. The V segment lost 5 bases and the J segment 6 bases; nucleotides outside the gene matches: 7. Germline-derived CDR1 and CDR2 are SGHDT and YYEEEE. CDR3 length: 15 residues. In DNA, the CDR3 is TGTGCCAGCAGGCAAGGCACTAGCGGGAGGGATACGCAGTATTTT. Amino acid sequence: CASRQGTSGRDTQYF.

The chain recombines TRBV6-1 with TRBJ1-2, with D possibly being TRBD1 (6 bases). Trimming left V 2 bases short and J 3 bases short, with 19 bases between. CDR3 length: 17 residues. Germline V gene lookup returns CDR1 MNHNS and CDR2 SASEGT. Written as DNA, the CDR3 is TGTGCCAGCAGTGAACCTTCTCGGGGGGGGGCTGACTATGGCTACACCTTC. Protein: CASSEPSRGGADYGYTF.

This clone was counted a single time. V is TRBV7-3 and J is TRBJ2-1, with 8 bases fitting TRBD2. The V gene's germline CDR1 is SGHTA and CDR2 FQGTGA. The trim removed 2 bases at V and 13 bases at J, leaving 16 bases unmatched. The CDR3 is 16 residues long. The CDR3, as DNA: TGTGCCAGCAGCTTATATCCTAGCGGGCAACCCTGCCGCCAGTTCTTC. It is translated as CASSLYPSGQPCRQFF.

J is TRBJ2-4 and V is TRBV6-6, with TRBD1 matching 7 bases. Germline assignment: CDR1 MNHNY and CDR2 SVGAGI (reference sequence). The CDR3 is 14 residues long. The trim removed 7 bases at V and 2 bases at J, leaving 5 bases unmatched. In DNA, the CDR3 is TGTGCCAGCACCCGACAGGGAACCAAAAACATTCAGTACTTC. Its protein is CASTRQGTKNIQYF.

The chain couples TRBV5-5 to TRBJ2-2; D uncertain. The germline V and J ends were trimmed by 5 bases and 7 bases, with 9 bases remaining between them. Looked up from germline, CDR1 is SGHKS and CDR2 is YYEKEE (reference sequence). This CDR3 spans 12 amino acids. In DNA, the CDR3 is TGTGCCAGCAGTTTATCCGGCGGGGAGCTGTTTTTT. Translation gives CASSLSGGELFF.

DNA of the CDR3: TGTGCCGCCACTATGGGGCGGCAGGGGGACCAGCCCCAGCATTTT. Translation: CAATMGRQGDQPQHF. This chain links TRBV6-9 with TRBJ1-5, with 7 bases fitting TRBD1. CDR3 length: 15 amino acids. V lost 11 bases, J lost 7 bases, and 17 bases stayed unmatched. Germline assignment: CDR1 MNHGY and CDR2 SVAAGI.

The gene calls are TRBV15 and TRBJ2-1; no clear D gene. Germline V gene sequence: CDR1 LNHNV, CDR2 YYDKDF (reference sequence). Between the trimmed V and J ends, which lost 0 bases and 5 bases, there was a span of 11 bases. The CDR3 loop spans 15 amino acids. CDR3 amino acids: CATSRDLSINNEQFF. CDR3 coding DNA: TGTGCCACCAGCAGAGATTTGAGTATCAACAATGAGCAGTTCTTC.

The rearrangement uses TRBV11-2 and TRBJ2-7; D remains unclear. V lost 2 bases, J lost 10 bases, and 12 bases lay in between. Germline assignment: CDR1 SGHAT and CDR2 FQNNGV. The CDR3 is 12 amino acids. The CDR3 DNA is TGTGCCAGCAGCTTACTCATCGGCGGCCAGTACTTC. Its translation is CASSLLIGGQYF.

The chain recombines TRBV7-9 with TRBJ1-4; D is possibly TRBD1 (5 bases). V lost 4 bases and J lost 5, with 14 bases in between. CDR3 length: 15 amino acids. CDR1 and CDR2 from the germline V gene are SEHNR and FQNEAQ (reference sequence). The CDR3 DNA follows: TGTGCCAGCAGCTCCCCGGGACTGATAAATGAAAAACTGTTTTTT. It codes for CASSSPGLINEKLFF.

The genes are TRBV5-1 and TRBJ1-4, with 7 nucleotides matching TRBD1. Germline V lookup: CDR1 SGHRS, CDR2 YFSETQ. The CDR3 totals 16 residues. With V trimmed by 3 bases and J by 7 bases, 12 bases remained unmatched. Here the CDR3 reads CASSWRGPGRGEKLFF. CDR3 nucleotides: TGCGCCAGCAGCTGGAGGGGGCCAGGTCGGGGTGAAAAACTGTTTTTT. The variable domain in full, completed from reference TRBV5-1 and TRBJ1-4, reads KAGVTQTPRYLIKTRGQQVTLSCSPISGHRSVSWYQQTPGQGLQFLFEYFSETQRNKGNFPGRFSGRQFSNSRSEMNVSTLELGDSALYLCASSWRGPGRGEKLFFGSGTQLSVL.

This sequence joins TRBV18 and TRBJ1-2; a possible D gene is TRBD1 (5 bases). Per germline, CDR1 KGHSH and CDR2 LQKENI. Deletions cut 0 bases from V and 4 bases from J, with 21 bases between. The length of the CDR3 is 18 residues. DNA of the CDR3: TGTGCCAGCTCACCACCTCGCCAGGGTGTCCCAACCCTCTATGGCTACACCTTC. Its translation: CASSPPRQGVPTLYGYTF.

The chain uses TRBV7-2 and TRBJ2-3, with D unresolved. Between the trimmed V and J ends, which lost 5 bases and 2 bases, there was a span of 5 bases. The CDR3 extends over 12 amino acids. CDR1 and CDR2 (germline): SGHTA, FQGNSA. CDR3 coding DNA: TGTGCCAGCAGCCCCTACACAGATACGCAGTATTTT. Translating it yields CASSPYTDTQYF.

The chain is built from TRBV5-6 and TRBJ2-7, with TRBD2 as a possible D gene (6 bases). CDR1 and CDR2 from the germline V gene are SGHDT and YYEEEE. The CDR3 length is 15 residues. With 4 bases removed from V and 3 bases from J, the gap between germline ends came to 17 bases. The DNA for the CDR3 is TGTGCCAGCAGCACCGCTACTAGCTTGGGCTACGAGCAGTACTTC. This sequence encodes CASSTATSLGYEQYF.

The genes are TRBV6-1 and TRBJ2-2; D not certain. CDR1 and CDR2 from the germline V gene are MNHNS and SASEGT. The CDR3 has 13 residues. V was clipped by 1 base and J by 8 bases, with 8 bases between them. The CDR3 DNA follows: TGTGCCAGCAGTGAAGTGTCTTTGGGGGAGCTGTTTTTT. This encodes CASSEVSLGELFF.